A few counts support the clone carrying this TCR beta chain. Its antigen remains unidentified. CDR1 MGHRA and CDR2 YSYEKL come from the germline V gene. This CDR3 contains 16 residues. The V end was cut by 2 bases, the J end by 7 bases, with 18 bases between. The data stem from a study of T-cell memory formation after mild COVID-19. Study-level information: TCR clusters showed largely donor specificity.

Study-level results: Certain responding clones were present in pre-infection memory, suggesting participation of cross-reactive memory.

Using its own MiXCR run on the 5' RACE reads, TCRdb lists one record per CDR3 protein. Here the sample spans about 350,000 distinct CDR3 sequences, approximately 13% being singletons. The chain employs TRBV4-1 and TRBJ2-1; D is undetermined. Sequencing was done on a sample of PBMCs or a T cell subset sorted from them (not recorded which). The sequence was collected from a man between 18 and 35 years old who had mild COVID-19 (a few samples of this study predate the infection). Cell type and time point are not known. This chain's CDR3 is CASSQPLRTGQNEQFF. Here the CDR3 DNA reads TGCGCCAGCAGCCAACCCCTAAGGACGGGTCAAAATGAGCAGTTCTTC.